This T cell receptor beta chain was captured by sequencing in a study of CD8 T cells in ankylosing spondylitis. General study findings and limits: Clones linked to disease were reported to show significant enrichment in matched ankylosing spondylitis synovial fluid.

Library preparation for TCR beta used quantitative 5'-RACE with molecular barcodes. One entry per CDR3 protein, called by TCRdb with MiXCR from the 5' RACE reads. The repertoire has approximately 200,000 distinct CDR3 sequences, 9.5% to 15% of them found once; the top ten carry about 15%. Concerning this clonotype: Its antigen is not known.

Specimen: blood, either unsorted or a sorted T cell fraction (not recorded which). This clonotype originated in a male donor with ankylosing spondylitis or in good health (not recorded which).

CDR3: CASSQGLAPDTQYF. CDR3 DNA: TGCGCCAGCAGCCAGGGACTAGCCCCAGATACGCAGTATTTT. The gene calls are TRBV5-1 and TRBJ2-3; 9 positions agree with TRBD2. The CDR3 runs 14 residues. V was clipped by 4 bases and J by 4 bases; unmatched bases: 4. CDR1 and CDR2 (germline): SGHRS, YFSETQ. The variable domain in full, with the rest retrieved from reference TRBV5-1 and TRBJ2-3, is KAGVTQTPRYLIKTRGQQVTLSCSPISGHRSVSWYQQTPGQGLQFLFEYFSETQRNKGNFPGRFSGRQFSNSRSEMNVSTLELGDSALYLCASSQGLAPDTQYFGPGTRLTVL.